A selection of T cell receptor beta chains follows, all from one sample in a study of Graves' ophthalmopathy and Graves' hyperthyroidism. TCRdb re-called the multiplex PCR reads with MiXCR, one entry per CDR3 protein. The sample lists 360,000 or so distinct CDR3 sequences; 15% to 20% were seen once. The sequenced sample consisted of peripheral blood. Every receptor here comes from a woman aged 18-35 years with Graves' ophthalmopathy. Both conserved end residues are part of each CDR3. The D gene is left open where the match is weak. A clone size is listed for some rows: how often the clone was seen (once, few, many), or a class if it is expanded.

TRBD1	TRBV28	TRBJ2-7	.	CASSLYTVRDREAHEQYF	TGTGCCAGCAGTTTGTACACCGTCCGGGACAGGGAGGCCCACGAGCAGTACTTC
.	TRBV7-9	TRBJ2-5	many	CASSLFTSPSGRTQYF	TGTGCCAGCAGCTTATTTACTAGCCCTTCCGGGAGGACCCAGTACTTC
.	TRBV28	TRBJ1-2	many	CASSKETYGYTF	TGTGCCAGCAGCAAAGAAACCTATGGCTACACCTTC
.	TRBV18	TRBJ2-2	.	CASSPRGDTGELFF	TGTGCCAGCTCCCCCAGAGGGGACACCGGGGAGCTGTTTTTT
TRBD1	TRBV2	TRBJ2-7	many	CASRPGQGALEQYF	TGTGCCAGCAGACCGGGACAGGGGGCTCTCGAGCAGTACTTC
.	TRBV12-3/TRBV12-4	TRBJ1-1	many	CASSLGTRAFF	TGTGCCAGCAGTTTAGGCACACGGGCTTTCTTT
TRBD2	TRBV18	TRBJ2-5	.	CASSSLADQETQYF	TGTGCCAGCTCATCCCTAGCGGACCAAGAGACCCAGTACTTC
.	TRBV6-2/TRBV6-3	TRBJ1-1	many	CASRPHPPGPRRDTEAFF	TGTGCCAGCAGGCCCCACCCCCCAGGACCGAGGCGGGACACTGAAGCTTTCTTT
TRBD1	TRBV2	TRBJ1-5	many	CASTPGTGAPNQPQHF	TGTGCCAGCACCCCTGGGACAGGGGCGCCCAATCAGCCCCAGCATTTT
.	TRBV3-1	TRBJ1-5	.	CASSQRSGDNQPQHF	TGTGCCAGCAGCCAAAGGTCAGGGGATAATCAGCCCCAGCATTTT
.	TRBV28	TRBJ2-7	.	CASRTGTPVFEQYF	TGTGCCAGCAGAACCGGGACACCGGTCTTTGAGCAGTACTTC
.	TRBV28	TRBJ1-5	many	CASATPRDLNSNQPQHF	TGTGCCAGCGCGACCCCTCGGGACCTTAATAGCAATCAGCCCCAGCATTTT
TRBD1	TRBV12-3/TRBV12-4	TRBJ2-7	many	CASRPDRGPSYEQYF	TGTGCCAGCAGACCCGACAGGGGCCCCTCCTACGAGCAGTACTTC
TRBD1	TRBV6-5	TRBJ1-6	many	CASRAGTGNSPLHF	TGTGCCAGCAGGGCCGGGACAGGGAATTCACCCCTCCACTTT
.	TRBV19	TRBJ1-6	many	CASTISGLLENSPLHF	TGTGCCAGTACCATTTCGGGACTGCTTGAGAATTCACCCCTCCACTTT
.	TRBV28	TRBJ2-3	many	CASSSPGLATDTQYF	TGTGCCAGCAGTTCACCGGGACTGGCCACAGATACGCAGTATTTT
.	TRBV18	TRBJ1-2	many	CASSPIGADGYTF	TGTGCCAGCTCACCGATAGGGGCGGATGGCTACACCTTC
.	TRBV12-3/TRBV12-4	TRBJ2-7	many	CASSLIGGGPEQYF	TGTGCCAGCAGTTTAATTGGGGGAGGCCCCGAGCAGTACTTC
.	TRBV27	TRBJ2-5	many	CASSLKWQGGFRETQYF	TGTGCCAGCAGTTTAAAGTGGCAGGGAGGATTTAGGGAGACCCAGTACTTC
.	TRBV11-1	TRBJ2-5	.	CASSFTLEETQYF	TGTGCCAGCAGCTTCACCCTGGAGGAGACCCAGTACTTC
.	TRBV30	TRBJ2-7	.	CAWRQPGSEQYF	TGTGCCTGGAGACAGCCGGGGAGCGAGCAGTACTTC
.	TRBV10-3	TRBJ2-5	once	CAISESTGQVETQYF	TGTGCCATCAGTGAGTCGACAGGTCAGGTGGAGACCCAGTACTTC
.	TRBV11-2	TRBJ2-2	many	CASSLLQITGELFF	TGTGCCAGCAGCTTACTACAGATCACCGGGGAGCTGTTTTTT
.	TRBV12-3/TRBV12-4	TRBJ1-1	many	CASSLAEIPFF	TGTGCCAGCAGTTTAGCGGAGATACCTTTCTTT
.	TRBV12-3/TRBV12-4	TRBJ1-6	many	CASMDSSIPPLHF	TGTGCCAGCATGGACAGTTCCATTCCACCCCTCCACTTT
TRBD2	TRBV11-1	TRBJ2-5	many	CASSSTSGRIWETQYF	TGTGCCAGCAGCTCTACTAGCGGGAGGATTTGGGAGACCCAGTACTTC